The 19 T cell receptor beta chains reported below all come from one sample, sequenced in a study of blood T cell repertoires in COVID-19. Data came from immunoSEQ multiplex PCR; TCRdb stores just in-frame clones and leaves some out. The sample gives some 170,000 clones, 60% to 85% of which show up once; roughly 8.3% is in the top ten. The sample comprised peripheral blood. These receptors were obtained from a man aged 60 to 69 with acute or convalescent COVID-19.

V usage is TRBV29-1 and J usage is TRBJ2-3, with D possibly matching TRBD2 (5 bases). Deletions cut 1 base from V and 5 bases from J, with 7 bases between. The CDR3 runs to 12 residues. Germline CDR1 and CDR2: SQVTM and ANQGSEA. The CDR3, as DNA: TGCAGCGTTGAAGTCGGGGTAGATACGCAGTATTTT. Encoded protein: CSVEVGVDTQYF.

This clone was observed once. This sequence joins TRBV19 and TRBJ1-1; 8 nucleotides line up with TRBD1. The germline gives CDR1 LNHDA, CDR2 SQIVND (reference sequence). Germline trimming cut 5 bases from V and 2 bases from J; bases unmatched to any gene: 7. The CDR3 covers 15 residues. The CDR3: CASSLPTGANTEAFF. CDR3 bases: TGTGCCAGTAGTCTCCCGACAGGGGCCAACACTGAAGCTTTCTTT.

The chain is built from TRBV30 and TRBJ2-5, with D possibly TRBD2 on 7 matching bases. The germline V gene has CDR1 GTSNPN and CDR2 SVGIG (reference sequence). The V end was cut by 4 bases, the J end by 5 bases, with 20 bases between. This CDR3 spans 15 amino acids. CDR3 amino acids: CAWTRGGRRIETQYF. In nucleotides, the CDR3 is TGTGCCTGGACGAGGGGGGGGCGAAGGATTGAGACCCAGTACTTC.

This chain's CDR3 is CASSLEQANEQFF. CDR3 DNA sequence: TGTGCCAGCAGCTTAGAGCAAGCAAATGAGCAGTTCTTC. The V gene is TRBV7-3, the J gene TRBJ2-1; D is unclear. The germline CDR1 and CDR2 sequences are SGHTA and FQGTGA. The CDR3 is 13 residues long. The V gene lost 2 bases and the J gene lost 7 bases, with 9 bases spanning the gap. Supplemented by reference TRBV7-3 and TRBJ2-1, the full variable domain reads GAGVSQTPSNKVTEKGKYVELRCDPISGHTALYWYRQSLGQGPEFLIYFQGTGAADDSGLPNDRFFAVRPEGSVSTLKIQRTERGDSAVYLCASSLEQANEQFFGPGTRLTVL.

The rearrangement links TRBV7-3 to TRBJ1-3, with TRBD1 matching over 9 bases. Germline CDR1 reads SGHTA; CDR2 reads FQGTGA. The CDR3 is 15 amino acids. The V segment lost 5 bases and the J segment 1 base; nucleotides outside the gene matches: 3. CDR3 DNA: TGTGCCAGCAGCGAACAGGGGGCGTCTGGAAACACCATATATTTT. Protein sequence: CASSEQGASGNTIYF.

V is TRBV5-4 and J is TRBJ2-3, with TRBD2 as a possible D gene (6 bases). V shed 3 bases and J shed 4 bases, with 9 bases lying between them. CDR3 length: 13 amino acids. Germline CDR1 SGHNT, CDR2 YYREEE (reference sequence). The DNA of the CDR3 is TGTGCCAGCAGCTCGCGGGGTGCAGATACGCAGTATTTT. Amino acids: CASSSRGADTQYF.

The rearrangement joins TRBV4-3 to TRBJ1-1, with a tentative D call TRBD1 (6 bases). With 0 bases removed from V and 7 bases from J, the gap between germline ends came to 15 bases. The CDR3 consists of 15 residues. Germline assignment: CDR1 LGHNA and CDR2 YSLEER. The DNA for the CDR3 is TGCGCCAGCAGCCAAGATGGGCGGGGGCCATATGAAGCTTTCTTT. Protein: CASSQDGRGPYEAFF.

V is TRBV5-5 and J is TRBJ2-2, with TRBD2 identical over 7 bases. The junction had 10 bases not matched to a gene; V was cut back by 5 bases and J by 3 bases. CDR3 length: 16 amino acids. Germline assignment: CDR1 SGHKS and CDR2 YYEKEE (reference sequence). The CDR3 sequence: CASRPLRAGDTGELFF. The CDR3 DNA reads TGTGCCAGCAGGCCCCTCCGCGCGGGGGACACCGGGGAGCTGTTTTTT.

The CDR3 spells CASSYNGQAEAFF. As DNA, the CDR3 is TGTGCCAGCAGTTACAACGGACAGGCCGAAGCTTTCTTT. The genes are TRBV6-5 and TRBJ1-1; 7 bases map to TRBD1. V trimming: 2 bases; J trimming: 8 bases; junction bases outside the gene matches: 5. Germline V gene sequence: CDR1 MNHEY, CDR2 SVGAGI. This CDR3 is built from 13 residues.

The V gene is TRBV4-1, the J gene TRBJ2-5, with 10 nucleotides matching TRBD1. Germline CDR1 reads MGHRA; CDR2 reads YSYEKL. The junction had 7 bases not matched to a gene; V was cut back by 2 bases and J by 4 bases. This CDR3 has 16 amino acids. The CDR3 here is CASSQLPGQGPETQYF. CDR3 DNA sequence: TGCGCCAGCAGCCAACTTCCGGGACAGGGGCCAGAGACCCAGTACTTC.

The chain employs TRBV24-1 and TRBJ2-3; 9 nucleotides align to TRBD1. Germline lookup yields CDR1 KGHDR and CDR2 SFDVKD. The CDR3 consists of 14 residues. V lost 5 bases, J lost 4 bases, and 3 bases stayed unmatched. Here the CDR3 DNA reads TGTGCCACCAGTGTAACAGGGGGCGCAGATACGCAGTATTTT. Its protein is CATSVTGGADTQYF.

Here the CDR3 DNA reads TGTGCCAGCAGCCAAGAAGAGGGACTCAACAATGAGCAGTTCTTC. The encoded protein is CASSQEEGLNNEQFF. The rearrangement uses TRBV3-1 (or the pseudogene TRBV3-2) and TRBJ2-1; D perhaps matches TRBD2 (6 bases). The CDR3 contains 15 residues. V gave up 0 bases and J gave up 5 bases, with 11 bases separating them. Germline V gene sequence: CDR1 LGHDT, CDR2 YNNKEL (reference sequence).

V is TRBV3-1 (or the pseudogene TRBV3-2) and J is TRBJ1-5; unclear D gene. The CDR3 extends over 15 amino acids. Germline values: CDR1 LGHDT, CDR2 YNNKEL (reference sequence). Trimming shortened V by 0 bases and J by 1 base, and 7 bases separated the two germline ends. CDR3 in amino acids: CASSQDHTSNQPQHF. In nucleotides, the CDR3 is TGTGCCAGCAGCCAAGATCACACAAGCAATCAGCCCCAGCATTTT.

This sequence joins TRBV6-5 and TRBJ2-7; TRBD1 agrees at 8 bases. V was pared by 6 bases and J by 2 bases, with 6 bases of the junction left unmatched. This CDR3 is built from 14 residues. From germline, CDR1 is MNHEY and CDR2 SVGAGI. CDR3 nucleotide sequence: TGTGCCAGCAGGGCCGGGACAGGCACCTACGAGCAGTACTTC. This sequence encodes CASRAGTGTYEQYF.

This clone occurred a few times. CDR3 loop: CASSEGTGVSSYEQYF. CDR3 DNA sequence: TGTGCCAGCAGCGAAGGGACAGGGGTCAGCTCCTACGAGCAGTACTTC. The chain couples TRBV7-9 to TRBJ2-7, with 10 bases matching TRBD1. Looked up from germline, CDR1 is SEHNR and CDR2 is FQNEAQ (reference sequence). Unmatched junction bases numbered 7, after V lost 5 bases and J lost 0 bases. This CDR3 spans 16 amino acids.

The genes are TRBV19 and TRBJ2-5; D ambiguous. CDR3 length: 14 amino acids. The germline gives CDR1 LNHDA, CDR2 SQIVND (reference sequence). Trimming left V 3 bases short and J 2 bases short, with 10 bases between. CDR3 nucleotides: TGTGCCAGTAGTATCTGGCCAGATCAAGAGACCCAGTACTTC. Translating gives CASSIWPDQETQYF. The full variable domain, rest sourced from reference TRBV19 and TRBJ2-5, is DGGITQSPKYLFRKEGQNVTLSCEQNLNHDAMYWYRQDPGQGLRLIYYSQIVNDFQKGDIAEGYSVSREKKESFPLTVTSAQKNPTAFYLCASSIWPDQETQYFGPGTRLLVL.

The CDR3: CASSFSRGYGYTF. The CDR3 DNA is TGTGCCAGCAGTTTCAGCAGGGGATATGGCTACACCTTC. V is TRBV27 and J is TRBJ1-2; the D gene is possibly TRBD1 (6 bases). From germline, CDR1 is MNHEY and CDR2 SMNVEV (reference sequence). CDR3 length: 13 amino acids. Trimming stripped 3 bases from V and 5 bases from J, with 10 bases between.

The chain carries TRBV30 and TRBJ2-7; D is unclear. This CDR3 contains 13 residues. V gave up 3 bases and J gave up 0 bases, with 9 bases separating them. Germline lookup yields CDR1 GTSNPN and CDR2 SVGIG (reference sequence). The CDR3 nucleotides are TGTGCCTGGAGAGCAGCTAGCTCCTACGAGCAGTACTTC. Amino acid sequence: CAWRAASSYEQYF.

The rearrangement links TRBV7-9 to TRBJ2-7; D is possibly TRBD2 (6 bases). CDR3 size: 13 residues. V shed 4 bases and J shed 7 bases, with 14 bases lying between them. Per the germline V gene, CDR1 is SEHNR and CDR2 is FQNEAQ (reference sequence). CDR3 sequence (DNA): TGTGCCAGCAGCTCATTCCGTGGAGGGGAGCAGTACTTC. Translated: CASSSFRGGEQYF.